This T cell receptor (beta chain) was profiled in a study of breast tumors, draining lymph nodes, adjacent tissues. CDR1 is SGHDN and CDR2 is FVKESK in the germline V gene. V shed 6 bases and J 7 bases; nucleotides not matched to a gene: 17. CDR3 length: 17 residues. TCRdb fed the multiplex PCR reads into MiXCR, producing one record per CDR3 protein. The data contain about 52,000 distinct CDR3 sequences, less than 55% of them singletons. Notes on the study in general: Compared with lymph nodes, tumors were less diverse; compared with nontumor tissue, more. Findings are consistent with lymph node origin and intratumoral expansion of most tumor T cells. Luminal-like breast cancer showed significantly greater tumor-nontumor repertoire similarity than basal-like breast cancer did. That most tumor T cells come from lymph nodes remained unproven.

In its sample, this clonotype was seen many times. What it binds is unknown. The sequence was obtained from a female donor with breast cancer. Some clones in this sample may be carry-over from other donors' samples. The rearrangement links TRBV14 to TRBJ2-1; the match to TRBD2 covers 8 bases. Material: breast tumor tissue. Here the CDR3 reads CASSPTFPGLVKNEQFF. CDR3 bases: TGTGCCAGCAGTCCTACCTTCCCGGGACTAGTGAAGAATGAGCAGTTCTTC.